This T cell receptor (beta chain) came from a study of monozygotic twins with inflammatory bowel disease. TCRdb reprocessed the 5' RACE reads and stores each CDR3 protein as one record, lacking DNA. The listing contains approximately 120,000 distinct CDR3 sequences. Frequency places this clonotype as medium-sized. This receptor was taken from a human donor with ulcerative colitis or Crohn's disease, or a healthy co-twin of an affected twin (not recorded which). Material: blood.

The CDR3 here is CASSTGTDYNEQFF. The chain is built from TRBV5-1 and TRBJ2-1; TCRdb's D call of TRBD1 is untestable without DNA. Germline V gene data show CDR1 as SGHRS and CDR2 as YFSETQ. This CDR3 region has 14 residues.